One T cell receptor (beta chain) is described in this entry. Its antigen is not identified. Germline CDR1 SQVTM, CDR2 ANQGSEA. This CDR3 comprises 14 residues. Trimming stripped 3 bases from V and 0 bases from J, with 10 bases between. This sample is drawn from a study of T cell responses to AZD1222 COVID-19 vaccine. Measured with immunoSEQ multiplex PCR; TCRdb has only the in-frame clones, and not every one. This listing includes around 140,000 clones. Study conclusions and caveats: Only 5 or 6 AZD1222 recipients tested seropositive at baseline. Rises in breadth and depth of Spike-specific TCRs came after two AZD1222 doses.

The TCR was taken from an adult in good health. Material: peripheral blood. V usage is TRBV29-1 and J usage is TRBJ2-3; D possibly corresponds to TRBD1 (5 bases). CDR3: CSVEGRSSTDTQYF. CDR3 bases: TGCAGCGTTGAGGGGCGTTCTAGCACAGATACGCAGTATTTT.